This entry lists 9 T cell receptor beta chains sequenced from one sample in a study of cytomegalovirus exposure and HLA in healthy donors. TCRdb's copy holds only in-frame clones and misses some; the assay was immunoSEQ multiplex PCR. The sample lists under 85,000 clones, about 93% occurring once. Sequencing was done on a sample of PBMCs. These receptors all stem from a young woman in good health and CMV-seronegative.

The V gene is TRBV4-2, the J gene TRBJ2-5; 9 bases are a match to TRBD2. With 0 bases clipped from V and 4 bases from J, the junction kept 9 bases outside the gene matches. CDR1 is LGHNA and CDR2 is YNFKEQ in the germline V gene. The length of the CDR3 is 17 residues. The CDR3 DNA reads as TGTGCCAGCAGCCAAGAGGGGTCTAGCGGGGATATAGAGACCCAGTACTTC. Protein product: CASSQEGSSGDIETQYF.

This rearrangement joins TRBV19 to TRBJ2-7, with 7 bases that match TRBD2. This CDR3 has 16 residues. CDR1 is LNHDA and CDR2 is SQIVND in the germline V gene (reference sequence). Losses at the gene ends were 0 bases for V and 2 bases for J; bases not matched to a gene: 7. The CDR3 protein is CASSIEASGHTYEQYF. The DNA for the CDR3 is TGTGCCAGTAGTATAGAGGCTAGCGGCCACACCTACGAGCAGTACTTC.

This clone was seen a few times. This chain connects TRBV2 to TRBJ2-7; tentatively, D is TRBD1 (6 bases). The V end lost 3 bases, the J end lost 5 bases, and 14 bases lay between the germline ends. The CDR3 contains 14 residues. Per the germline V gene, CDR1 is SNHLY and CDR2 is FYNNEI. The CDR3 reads CASSEYRASHEQYF. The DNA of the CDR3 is TGTGCCAGCAGTGAGTACAGGGCTTCCCACGAGCAGTACTTC.

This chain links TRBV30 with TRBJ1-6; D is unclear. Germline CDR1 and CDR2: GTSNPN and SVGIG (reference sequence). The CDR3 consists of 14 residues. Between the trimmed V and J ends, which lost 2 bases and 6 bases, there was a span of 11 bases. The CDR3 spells CAWSPRGSNSPLHF. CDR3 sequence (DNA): TGTGCCTGGAGTCCACGGGGTTCTAATTCACCCCTCCACTTT. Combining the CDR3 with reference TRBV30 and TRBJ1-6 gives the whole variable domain SQTIHQWPATLVQPVGSPLSLECTVEGTSNPNLYWYRQAAGRGLQLLFYSVGIGQISSEVPQNLSASRPQDRQFILSSKKLLLSDSGFYLCAWSPRGSNSPLHFGNGTRLTVT.

The CDR3 reads CASSRVGGLATSDTQYF. For the CDR3, the DNA is TGTGCCAGCAGCCGCGTAGGAGGACTAGCGACCTCAGATACGCAGTATTTT. The V gene is TRBV7-9, the J gene TRBJ2-3; 9 bases agree with TRBD2. CDR3 length equals 17 residues. The ends lost 5 bases at V and 4 bases at J; junction bases unmatched: 13. Germline loops: CDR1 SEHNR, CDR2 FQNEAQ (reference sequence).

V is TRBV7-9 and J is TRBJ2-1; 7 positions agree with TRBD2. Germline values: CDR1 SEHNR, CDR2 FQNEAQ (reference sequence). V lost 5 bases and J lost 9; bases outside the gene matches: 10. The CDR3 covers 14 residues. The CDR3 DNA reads TGTGCCAGCAGCATACCGCGGGGGAGTAGTGAGCAGTTCTTC. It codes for CASSIPRGSSEQFF.

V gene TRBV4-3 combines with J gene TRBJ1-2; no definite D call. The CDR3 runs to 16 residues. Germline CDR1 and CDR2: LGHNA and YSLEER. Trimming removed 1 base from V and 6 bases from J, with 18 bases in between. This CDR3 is CASSQVWKEPDDGYTF. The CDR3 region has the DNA TGCGCCAGCAGCCAAGTTTGGAAGGAGCCGGATGATGGCTACACCTTC.

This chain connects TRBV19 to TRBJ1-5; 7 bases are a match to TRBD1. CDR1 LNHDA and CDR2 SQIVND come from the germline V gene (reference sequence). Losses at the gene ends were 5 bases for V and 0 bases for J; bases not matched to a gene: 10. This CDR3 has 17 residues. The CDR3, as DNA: TGTGCCAGTAGTGATGACAAGACAGGGATTAGCAATCAGCCCCAGCATTTT. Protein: CASSDDKTGISNQPQHF. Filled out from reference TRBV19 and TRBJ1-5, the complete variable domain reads DGGITQSPKYLFRKEGQNVTLSCEQNLNHDAMYWYRQDPGQGLRLIYYSQIVNDFQKGDIAEGYSVSREKKESFPLTVTSAQKNPTAFYLCASSDDKTGISNQPQHFGDGTRLSIL.

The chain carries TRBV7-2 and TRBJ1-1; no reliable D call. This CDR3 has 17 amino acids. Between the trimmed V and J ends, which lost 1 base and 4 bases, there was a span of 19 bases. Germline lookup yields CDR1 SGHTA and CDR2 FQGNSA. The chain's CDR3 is CASSLGPGLRRVTEAFF. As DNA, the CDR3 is TGTGCCAGCAGCTTAGGCCCTGGACTTCGGCGGGTCACTGAAGCTTTCTTT.